This T cell receptor beta chain was retrieved from a study of beta chain features in type 1 diabetes. Since all of the isolated RNA was reverse transcribed, expressed TCRB transcripts were what got sequenced. Data came from immunoSEQ multiplex PCR; TCRdb stores just in-frame clones and leaves some out. The table lists 550,000 to 850,000 clones, over 10% of them singletons, with about 0.02% in the top ten. Study observations and caveats: At VDJ recombination sites, type 1 diabetes patients had fewer insertions and more deleted nucleotides. With patients and controls alike, PCR might favor shorter templates to an equal degree. Researchers report that Type 1 diabetes patients had moderately but significantly shorter TCRB CDR3s across all four CD4+ subsets.

With respect to this clone: What it recognizes is unknown.

This CDR3 comprises 14 residues. V shed 7 bases and J 1 base; nucleotides not matched to a gene: 2. The germline V gene encodes CDR1 MNHNS and CDR2 SASEGT. The specimen was naive CD4+ T cells from blood. The chain combines TRBV6-1 with TRBJ2-3; 10 bases agree with TRBD2. The clonotype was recovered from a man in his late teens or twenties with type 1 diabetes. The CDR3 DNA reads as TGTGCCAGCAAAACTAGCGGGGGCACAGATACGCAGTATTTT. It translates to CASKTSGGTDTQYF.